Detailed here is one TCR beta chain. Unmatched junction bases numbered 3, after V lost 4 bases and J lost 0 bases. The CDR3 is 14 residues long. Germline values: CDR1 SGHRS, CDR2 YFSETQ. The data belong to a study of blood T cell repertoires in COVID-19. Overall study context: The samples span acute and convalescent COVID-19 from the United States, Italy and Spain. Sample material is recorded as cDNA or gDNA derived from T cells, B-cell-depleted T cells, or PBMCs.

Generated by immunoSEQ multiplex PCR, the TCRdb table keeps only in-frame clones and is missing some. The sample has a few hundred thousand clones; approximately 80% are singletons. Sequencing was performed on peripheral blood. The clonotype comes from a woman aged 80 or over with acute or convalescent COVID-19. The chain combines TRBV5-1 with TRBJ1-1; TRBD1 matches 7 bases. In DNA form, the CDR3 reads TGCGCCAGCAGCGGGACAGAAGTGAACACTGAAGCTTTCTTT. It specifies CASSGTEVNTEAFF.